A selection of T cell receptor beta chains follows, all from one sample in a study of T cell responses to AZD1222 COVID-19 vaccine. Some clones are missing from TCRdb's copy, which holds only in-frame ones; the method was immunoSEQ multiplex PCR. The table includes about 74,000 clones, about 91% detected once. Sequencing was performed on peripheral blood, taken 28 days after the second AZD1222 dose. The receptors derive from an adult who received the AZD1222 COVID-19 vaccine. CDR3s include the opening cysteine and the closing phenylalanine or tryptophan. The D gene is left open where the match is weak. Not all rows give a size; the values are once, few, many and, for expanded clones, a class.

CDR3aa	CDR3nt	v_gene	j_gene	d_gene	abundance
CASSLDRGLLPLHF	TGTGCCAGCAGTCTTGACAGGGGGCTCTTACCCCTCCACTTT	TRBV6-1	TRBJ1-6	TRBD1	NA
CASSFRDGRRGYTF	TGTGCCAGCAGCTTCCGGGACGGCCGACGGGGCTACACCTTC	TRBV7-9	TRBJ1-2	NA	NA
CASKRYEQYF	TGTGCCAGCAAGAGGTACGAGCAGTACTTC	TRBV2	TRBJ2-7	NA	NA
CASSLGQGATEAFF	TGTGCCAGCAGCCTGGGACAGGGGGCCACTGAAGCTTTCTTT	TRBV7-9	TRBJ1-1	TRBD1	NA
CASSSGLARYF	TGTGCCAGCAGCTCCGGACTAGCTCGGTACTTC	TRBV7-2	TRBJ2-7	TRBD2	once
CASREGAGNTEAFF	TGTGCCAGCAGGGAGGGGGCAGGGAACACTGAAGCTTTCTTT	TRBV28	TRBJ1-1	TRBD1	NA
CTSSGRQGNSMNTEAFF	TGCACCAGCAGCGGGCGACAGGGGAATAGTATGAACACTGAAGCTTTCTTT	TRBV1	TRBJ1-1	NA	NA
CASSLEQGAGYNEQFF	TGTGCCAGCAGCTTAGAGCAGGGGGCGGGATACAATGAGCAGTTCTTC	TRBV7-9	TRBJ2-1	TRBD1	once
CASSSGWEQYF	TGTGCCAGCAGCTCGGGGTGGGAGCAGTACTTC	TRBV5-6	TRBJ2-7	NA	once
CASSATSGSGAGQYF	TGTGCCAGCAGTGCAACTAGCGGGAGTGGAGCGGGGCAGTACTTC	TRBV2	TRBJ2-7	TRBD2	NA
CAIKGTYSYEQYF	TGTGCCATCAAGGGCACCTACTCCTACGAGCAGTACTTC	TRBV10-3	TRBJ2-7	NA	NA
CASSQGTGELFF	TGTGCCAGCAGCCAGGGGACCGGGGAGCTGTTTTTT	TRBV3-1/TRBV3-2	TRBJ2-2	NA	NA
CASSTGITGELFF	TGTGCCAGCAGTACAGGTATCACCGGGGAGCTGTTTTTT	TRBV6-1	TRBJ2-2	NA	NA
CASRLAGTNEQYF	TGCGCCAGCCGACTAGCGGGAACGAACGAGCAGTACTTC	TRBV10-2	TRBJ2-7	TRBD2	NA
CAWSDGSGSPPGVQYF	TGTGCCTGGAGTGATGGTAGCGGGAGTCCCCCGGGGGTGCAGTATTTT	TRBV30	TRBJ2-3	TRBD2	NA
CASSPWKGGGTEAFF	TGTGCCAGCTCACCATGGAAAGGGGGCGGCACTGAAGCTTTCTTT	TRBV18	TRBJ1-1	TRBD1	NA
CSVGAGGTDTQYF	TGCAGCGTTGGAGCGGGAGGTACAGATACGCAGTATTTT	TRBV29-1	TRBJ2-3	TRBD2	NA
CASSLASQATNEKLFF	TGTGCCAGCAGCTTGGCCAGTCAAGCAACTAATGAAAAACTGTTTTTT	TRBV5-8	TRBJ1-4	NA	NA
CASSERGSSYEQYF	TGTGCCAGCAGTGAACGGGGGTCCTCCTACGAGCAGTACTTC	TRBV2	TRBJ2-7	NA	NA
CASSPVPGEFEQYF	TGTGCCAGCAGCCCAGTCCCCGGTGAGTTCGAGCAGTACTTC	TRBV7-8	TRBJ2-7	NA	NA
CASSTVGTGELFF	TGTGCCAGCAGTACCGTGGGCACCGGGGAGCTGTTTTTT	TRBV6-5	TRBJ2-2	NA	once
CASSLYRGPETQYF	TGTGCCAGCTCACTATACAGGGGGCCAGAGACCCAGTACTTC	TRBV18	TRBJ2-5	TRBD1	once
CASSISRGGAYGYTF	TGTGCCAGTAGTATATCGCGGGGAGGAGCCTATGGCTACACCTTC	TRBV19	TRBJ1-2	NA	NA
CASMAGDGSPLHF	TGTGCCAGCATGGCAGGGGACGGTTCACCCCTCCACTTT	TRBV28	TRBJ1-6	NA	NA
CASSWGRTTNTEAFF	TGTGCCAGCAGCTGGGGGAGGACTACGAACACTGAAGCTTTCTTT	TRBV5-4	TRBJ1-1	NA	NA
CASSMSGTGDSNQPQHF	TGTGCCAGTAGTATGTCCGGGACAGGTGATAGCAATCAGCCCCAGCATTTT	TRBV19	TRBJ1-5	TRBD1	NA
CASSMGQGPYEQYF	TGTGCCAGTAGTATGGGACAGGGTCCCTACGAGCAGTACTTC	TRBV19	TRBJ2-7	TRBD1	NA
CASSLGTGVYGYTF	TGTGCCAGCAGCTTAGGGACAGGGGTTTATGGCTACACCTTC	TRBV7-2	TRBJ1-2	TRBD1	NA
CASSVQGIYGYTF	TGTGCCAGCAGTGTGCAGGGGATCTATGGCTACACCTTC	TRBV28	TRBJ1-2	NA	once
CASSPPFRLGNEQYF	TGTGCCAGCAGCCCACCCTTTAGGTTGGGCAACGAGCAGTACTTC	TRBV7-9	TRBJ2-7	NA	NA
CASSFQGGSEAFF	TGTGCCAGCAGCTTTCAGGGAGGGTCTGAAGCTTTCTTT	TRBV7-9	TRBJ1-1	NA	NA
CASSPGGLADKNIQYF	TGTGCCAGCTCACCAGGGGGACTAGCGGATAAAAACATTCAGTACTTC	TRBV18	TRBJ2-4	TRBD2	NA
CASSPAGSGNQPQHF	TGTGCCAGCTCACCCGCAGGGTCGGGCAATCAGCCCCAGCATTTT	TRBV18	TRBJ1-5	NA	NA
CSVGRGNQPQHF	TGCAGCGTTGGAAGGGGCAATCAGCCCCAGCATTTT	TRBV29-1	TRBJ1-5	NA	NA
CASSNWDWSSYEQYF	TGTGCCAGCAGTAACTGGGACTGGAGCTCCTACGAGCAGTACTTC	TRBV6-5	TRBJ2-7	NA	NA
CASSSLYEQFF	TGTGCCAGCAGTTCCCTCTATGAGCAGTTCTTC	TRBV6-5	TRBJ2-1	NA	few
CASRPGLPYEQYF	TGTGCCAGCAGACCGGGACTACCCTACGAGCAGTACTTC	TRBV2	TRBJ2-7	TRBD2	NA
CASSEEDNEQFF	TGCGCCAGCAGTGAGGAAGACAATGAGCAGTTCTTC	TRBV10-1	TRBJ2-1	NA	NA
CASSSGPQSGGYTF	TGTGCCAGCAGCTCCGGGCCCCAATCGGGAGGCTACACCTTC	TRBV5-5	TRBJ1-2	NA	NA
CATSRMGLAEAFF	TGTGCCACCAGCAGAATGGGGCTGGCTGAAGCTTTCTTT	TRBV15	TRBJ1-1	NA	once
CATSRASGTATVQPQHF	TGTGCCACCAGCAGAGCCTCCGGGACCGCCACAGTACAGCCCCAGCATTTT	TRBV15	TRBJ1-5	NA	once
CACEREGLYEQYF	TGTGCCTGTGAGCGGGAGGGCCTTTACGAGCAGTACTTC	TRBV30	TRBJ2-7	TRBD2	NA
CASSWDTGVYEQYF	TGTGCCAGCAGCTGGGACACAGGGGTGTACGAGCAGTACTTC	TRBV5-5	TRBJ2-7	TRBD1	NA
CASSQEGEKLFF	TGTGCCAGCAGCCAAGAGGGGGAAAAACTGTTTTTT	TRBV4-2	TRBJ1-4	NA	once
CAISSRATSNEKLFF	TGTGCCATCAGTTCGCGGGCTACATCTAATGAAAAACTGTTTTTT	TRBV10-3	TRBJ1-4	NA	NA
CAISEGLAFPYNEQFF	TGTGCCATCAGTGAGGGACTAGCGTTTCCCTACAATGAGCAGTTCTTC	TRBV10-3	TRBJ2-1	TRBD2	NA
CASSSLEGLQNTEAFF	TGTGCCAGTAGCAGCTTGGAGGGGCTCCAGAACACTGAAGCTTTCTTT	TRBV19	TRBJ1-1	NA	NA
CASYGAGGNYGYTF	TGTGCCTCCTACGGGGCAGGGGGCAACTATGGCTACACCTTC	TRBV30	TRBJ1-2	TRBD1	NA
CATSRDPGTGMTGELFF	TGTGCCACCAGCAGAGATCCCGGGACAGGGATGACCGGGGAGCTGTTTTTT	TRBV15	TRBJ2-2	TRBD1	NA